The rows below give T cell receptor beta chains drawn from one sample of a study of siplizumab effects on memory and regulatory T cells. Using immunoSEQ multiplex PCR, the repertoire was profiled, and TCRdb retains in-frame clones only, with some absent. Of about 50,000 clones listed, under 98% are singletons. Sequenced: naive CD4+ T cells sorted from blood. Receptor source: a human donor in good health. Both conserved end residues are part of each CDR3. D genes are given only for firm matches. Size tells how often a clone was seen (once, few, many) or the class of an expanded clone, and some rows leave it out.

D gene	clone size	V gene	J gene	CDR3 protein	CDR3 DNA
TRBD1	NA	TRBV6-1	TRBJ1-5	CASSETGGISSQPQHF	TGTGCCAGCAGTGAGACAGGGGGGATTAGCAGTCAGCCCCAGCATTTT
NA	NA	TRBV6-5	TRBJ1-1	CASSLTDNTEAFF	TGTGCCAGCAGTCTCACCGACAACACTGAAGCTTTCTTT
NA	NA	TRBV4-3	TRBJ1-1	CASSQAGGLTEAFF	TGCGCCAGCAGCCAAGCTGGGGGCTTGACTGAAGCTTTCTTT
TRBD1	NA	TRBV11-1	TRBJ1-1	CASSPRQGMNTEAFF	TGTGCCAGCAGCCCGAGACAGGGCATGAACACTGAAGCTTTCTTT
NA	few	TRBV19	TRBJ1-5	CASSPTQGIKQPQHF	TGTGCCAGTAGTCCGACGCAGGGTATCAAACAGCCCCAGCATTTT
NA	NA	TRBV18	TRBJ1-5	CASSVRQGSSQPQHF	TGTGCCAGCTCGGTTCGGCAGGGGTCGAGTCAGCCCCAGCATTTT
NA	NA	TRBV5-1	TRBJ2-7	CASSLDTGYEQYF	TGCGCCAGCAGCTTGGATACAGGATACGAGCAGTACTTC
NA	NA	TRBV30	TRBJ2-7	CAWSVRTYEQYF	TGTGCCTGGAGTGTCAGAACCTACGAGCAGTACTTC
NA	NA	TRBV7-9	TRBJ1-1	CASSLKGTVEAFF	TGTGCCAGCAGCTTGAAAGGGACCGTTGAAGCTTTCTTT
TRBD1	NA	TRBV19	TRBJ2-2	CASSSRQGNTGELFF	TGTGCCAGTAGTAGTAGACAGGGGAACACCGGGGAGCTGTTTTTT
NA	NA	TRBV6-5	TRBJ1-2	CASSYVSSNYGYTF	TGTGCCAGCAGTTACGTGTCTTCTAACTATGGCTACACCTTC
NA	NA	TRBV5-8	TRBJ1-5	CASSFGPTGNQPQHF	TGTGCCAGCAGCTTTGGACCAACAGGCAATCAGCCCCAGCATTTT
NA	NA	TRBV5-1	TRBJ1-2	CASSSNRSQGANGYTF	TGCGCCAGCAGCAGTAACCGTTCGCAGGGAGCCAACGGCTACACCTTC
NA	NA	TRBV27	TRBJ2-3	CASSLPPYNTQYF	TGTGCCAGCAGTTTACCCCCTTATAATACGCAGTATTTT
NA	NA	TRBV29-1	TRBJ1-4	CSVGIDNFNEKLFF	TGCAGCGTTGGTATCGACAACTTTAATGAAAAACTGTTTTTT
TRBD2	NA	TRBV28	TRBJ2-7	CASSPGIAGTYEQYF	TGTGCCAGCAGCCCCGGGATAGCGGGAACTTACGAGCAGTACTTC
NA	NA	TRBV5-4	TRBJ2-3	CASSLAGALADTQYF	TGTGCCAGCAGCTTGGCGGGGGCATTAGCAGATACGCAGTATTTT
NA	NA	TRBV6-1	TRBJ1-1	CASSEGTNTEAFF	TGTGCCAGCAGTGAAGGAACGAACACTGAAGCTTTCTTT
TRBD1	NA	TRBV4-1	TRBJ1-2	CASSPPRGQSGYTF	TGCGCCAGCAGCCCCCCGAGGGGACAGTCCGGCTACACCTTC
NA	NA	TRBV14	TRBJ1-1	CASSQRTEAFF	TGTGCCAGCAGCCAGAGGACTGAAGCTTTCTTT
NA	NA	TRBV28	TRBJ2-7	CASNQREPYEQYF	TGTGCCAGCAACCAACGGGAGCCCTACGAGCAGTACTTC
TRBD2	NA	TRBV28	TRBJ2-7	CASSSTRLAGMNEQYF	TGTGCCAGCAGTTCCACTCGACTAGCGGGAATGAACGAGCAGTACTTC
NA	NA	TRBV27	TRBJ2-1	CASSLWQGINPSYNEQFF	TGTGCCAGCAGTTTATGGCAGGGTATTAACCCCTCCTACAATGAGCAGTTCTTC
NA	once	TRBV18	TRBJ1-6	CASSESSSPLHF	TGTGCCAGCTCAGAGAGTAGCTCACCCCTCCACTTT
NA	NA	TRBV6-5	TRBJ2-1	CASSYSSRGDEQFF	TGTGCCAGCAGTTACTCAAGCCGGGGAGATGAGCAGTTCTTC
NA	NA	TRBV5-5	TRBJ2-1	CASSLRTDTYNEQFF	TGTGCCAGCAGCTTGAGGACCGACACCTACAATGAGCAGTTCTTC
NA	NA	TRBV19	TRBJ1-1	CASSPGLRNTEAFF	TGTGCCAGTAGTCCCGGACTCAGGAACACTGAAGCTTTCTTT
NA	NA	TRBV4-3	TRBJ1-1	CASSQDRYTEAFF	TGCGCCAGCAGCCAAGACAGGTACACTGAAGCTTTCTTT
NA	once	TRBV19	TRBJ2-4	CASSPGEPLAKNIQYF	TGTGCCAGTAGTCCCGGGGAACCACTAGCCAAAAACATTCAGTACTTC
NA	NA	TRBV28	TRBJ1-6	CASRGSGGGSPLHF	TGTGCCAGCAGGGGCTCGGGGGGCGGTTCACCCCTCCACTTT
NA	NA	TRBV7-2	TRBJ1-1	CASSLGPTMNTEAFF	TGTGCCAGCAGCTTAGGACCGACAATGAACACTGAAGCTTTCTTT
NA	once	TRBV7-9	TRBJ1-4	CASSFSGTMEKLFF	TGTGCCAGCAGCTTCTCCGGGACGATGGAAAAACTGTTTTTT
NA	NA	TRBV10-3	TRBJ1-1	CAISRLFQNMNTEAFF	TGTGCCATCAGTCGTCTCTTCCAAAACATGAACACTGAAGCTTTCTTT
NA	once	TRBV7-9	TRBJ2-3	CASGPGGGTDTQYF	TGTGCCAGCGGCCCCGGCGGGGGCACAGATACGCAGTATTTT
NA	NA	TRBV7-2	TRBJ2-3	CASSLNRGALMITDTQYF	TGTGCCAGCAGCTTAAACCGCGGGGCGTTAATGATCACAGATACGCAGTATTTT
NA	NA	TRBV28	TRBJ2-3	CASSLTDTQYF	TGTGCCAGCAGTCTCACAGATACGCAGTATTTT
TRBD1	NA	TRBV10-3	TRBJ1-1	CAIRDLSGGAAEAFF	TGTGCCATCAGAGACCTTTCAGGGGGCGCGGCTGAAGCTTTCTTT
NA	NA	TRBV6-6	TRBJ1-1	CASSRAEGEAFF	TGTGCCAGCAGCCGCGCAGAGGGTGAAGCTTTCTTT
NA	NA	TRBV5-1	TRBJ2-4	CASSSGGGGARENIQYF	TGCGCCAGCTCTTCAGGGGGCGGGGGCGCTCGTGAAAACATTCAGTACTTC
TRBD2	NA	TRBV11-3	TRBJ2-2	CASSRLAGSTGELFF	TGTGCCAGCAGCCGACTAGCGGGGTCCACCGGGGAGCTGTTTTTT